Listed below are T cell receptor beta chains from one sample, sequenced in a study of T cells in Graves' hyperthyroidism and ophthalmopathy. TCRdb reprocessed the multiplex PCR reads via MiXCR and lists one record per CDR3 protein. The sample gives hundreds of thousands of distinct CDR3 sequences, less than 20% of which show up once; roughly 47% is in the top ten. The specimen sequenced was blood. The receptors originated from a man aged 40-55 years with Graves' ophthalmopathy. CDR3s leave out the opening cysteine and the closing phenylalanine or tryptophan. Clone size, where shown, is once, few, many, or a class for clones that have expanded.

TRBJ1-1	10	TRBV28	many	AGGALGTEAF
TRBJ2-1	12	TRBV6-1	many	ASIAGGPPNEQF
TRBJ2-3	15	TRBV11-2	-	ASSSPATSGSSDTQY
TRBJ2-7	16	TRBV20-1	-	SVRDLGLAGRGTYEQY
TRBJ2-3	11	TRBV29-1	-	SVGGGETDTQY
TRBJ1-1	12	TRBV18	few	ASSLDRLNTKAF
TRBJ2-7	13	TRBV20-1	-	SAGYRDRYSYEQY
TRBJ2-1	13	TRBV19	-	ASSISSGAYNEQF
TRBJ2-3	9	TRBV20-1	few	GTSGTDTQY
TRBJ1-1	13	TRBV19	many	ASIIRTGVGTEAF
TRBJ1-6	13	TRBV20-1	few	SARMDTGLDSPLH
TRBJ2-1	15	TRBV5-6	-	ASSLKGTSGRGHEQF
TRBJ2-1	15	TRBV11-2	many	ASSLVPAGGSDREQF
TRBJ2-5	13	TRBV3-1	many	ASSQDTSGRETQY
TRBJ2-6	17	TRBV15	-	ATSRQASGGYSGANVLT
TRBJ2-7	13	TRBV12-3/TRBV12-4	many	ASSLGSAGPYEQY
TRBJ2-1	11	TRBV6-2/TRBV6-3	-	ASKGGYYNEQF
TRBJ2-7	13	TRBV7-8	few	ASSLEAVLRYEQY
TRBJ2-7	13	TRBV11-2	-	ASSPRTSRTYEQY
TRBJ2-1	14	TRBV6-1	few	ASRGSGRPSNNEQF
TRBJ2-3	12	TRBV20-1	-	SAETSGRSDTQY
TRBJ2-7	11	TRBV11-2	many	ASSPWDRDEQY
TRBJ1-5	13	TRBV20-1	-	SAKLGTGTDQPQH
TRBJ1-5	12	TRBV6-5	few	AGSSQGAGQPQH
TRBJ2-2	16	TRBV3-1	many	ASSQASRLAPNTGELF
TRBJ2-7	11	TRBV7-2	many	ASRPGTSYEQY
TRBJ2-5	12	TRBV18	many	ASSPGQTQETQY
TRBJ2-7	17	TRBV6-1	-	ASRIPHPLFQGASYEQY
TRBJ2-5	10	TRBV6-2/TRBV6-3	-	ASSYPGDSQY
TRBJ1-1	13	TRBV5-1	many	ASSAQRVPHTEAF
TRBJ2-3	13	TRBV7-9	-	ASSTQTSAWCTQY
TRBJ1-2	12	TRBV27	many	ASSLKGERYGYT
TRBJ2-1	13	TRBV5-1	few	ATRTGAGPTNEQF
TRBJ2-2	16	TRBV4-2	-	ASSQAYPGQVGAGELF
TRBJ2-6	17	TRBV5-1	-	ASRHYSGQTVTGANVLT
TRBJ1-2	11	TRBV30	few	AWSSTGDYGYT
TRBJ2-1	10	TRBV5-1	many	ASSPGGNEQF
TRBJ2-1	12	TRBV12-5	-	ASGRGQGFNEQF
TRBJ2-7	13	TRBV27	few	ASSLSASTTYEQY
TRBJ1-1	13	TRBV18	-	ASSPRIDGNTEAF
TRBJ1-5	11	TRBV6-1	-	ASSVGINQPQH